The 11 T cell receptor beta chains below come from one sample, sequenced in a study of identical twins (dated by TCRdb to the mid-2010s). To prepare the library, 5' RACE was applied. TCRdb records Illumina HiSeq 2000 as the sequencer. In-frame beta chains were kept once TCRdb had trimmed the public reads at Q25 with fastp and called clones with MiXCR. Rows are combined by CDR3 protein, so each entry shows the most common genes and DNA. For this sample the table gives hundreds of thousands of distinct CDR3 sequences, of which less than 10% were detected only once. Around 0.98% of the sample is taken by the ten largest. The same sample was also studied in work on yellow fever vaccine responses in identical twins.

Sequencing was performed on PBMCs. The receptors stem from a woman aged 18-29 years in good health.

Many counts were recorded for this clonotype. The chain carries TRBV6-1 and TRBJ2-1; 8 bases line up with TRBD1. The CDR3 is 18 amino acids. Germline V gene lookup returns CDR1 MNHNS and CDR2 SASEGT. J was trimmed by 3 bases and V by 6 bases; bases with no gene match: 16. The CDR3 bases are TGTGCCAGCAGGAAAGGGACAGGCGACCTTTACCTCTACAATGAGCAGTTCTTC. Amino acids: CASRKGTGDLYLYNEQFF.

This sequence joins TRBV9 and TRBJ2-7, with TRBD2 matching 7 bases. The J segment lost 6 bases and the V segment lost 0 bases, leaving 12 bases of the junction unmatched. The CDR3 runs to 16 residues. CDR1 SGDLS and CDR2 YYNGEE come from the germline V gene. The CDR3 here is CASSVGSSGGGGEQYF. CDR3 sequence (DNA): TGTGCCAGCAGCGTAGGGTCGTCCGGCGGGGGAGGCGAGCAGTACTTC.

This clonotype was detected a few times. The J gene is TRBJ2-1, the V gene TRBV4-1; D may be TRBD2 (8 bases). CDR1 and CDR2 (germline): MGHRA, YSYEKL. V lost 4 bases to trimming and J lost 3 bases, with 19 bases between them. The CDR3 extends over 17 amino acids. CDR3 sequence: CASSPRGSGSGYNEQFF. For the CDR3, the DNA is TGCGCCAGCAGCCCCAGGGGGAGCGGGAGCGGCTACAATGAGCAGTTCTTC.

As concerns this clonotype: Being one base from a much bigger clone, this may be a read error. The genes are TRBV7-2 and TRBJ2-1; 11 positions match TRBD2. The germline gives CDR1 SGHTA, CDR2 FQGNSA. The CDR3 is 15 amino acids. CDR3 bases: TGTGCCAGCAGCTTAGATACTAGCGGGAGCGGTGAGCAGTTATTC. Translating gives CASSLDTSGSGEQLF.

The table lists this clonotype with a few counts. The chain is built from TRBV18 and TRBJ2-7; no firm D call. CDR1 and CDR2 (germline): KGHSH, LQKENI. CDR3 length: 14 amino acids. Trimming shortened V by 3 bases and J by 2 bases, and 11 bases separated the two germline ends. CDR3 DNA: TGTGCCAGCTCACCGACGGGCTCGCCCTACGAGCAGTACTTC. The encoded protein is CASSPTGSPYEQYF.

This sequence joins TRBV9 and TRBJ2-1, with 7 bases lining up with TRBD1. J was trimmed by 9 bases and V by 4 bases; bases with no gene match: 4. Germline V CDR1 and CDR2: SGDLS, YYNGEE. The CDR3 has 12 residues. This CDR3 reads CASSLQGVEQFF. In DNA, the CDR3 is TGTGCCAGCAGCCTCCAGGGGGTTGAGCAGTTCTTC.

This clonotype showed up many times. The chain is built from TRBV9 and TRBJ1-2; possible D gene TRBD1, 5 bases. The V and J ends lost 4 bases and 4 bases respectively, with 14 bases between them. This CDR3 spans 14 amino acids. The V gene's germline CDR1 is SGDLS and CDR2 YYNGEE. The CDR3 nucleotides read TGTGCCAGCAGCAACGGACACCGGCCCTATGGCTACACCTTC. Amino acid sequence: CASSNGHRPYGYTF.

This sequence joins TRBV7-2 and TRBJ1-1, with D tentatively TRBD1 (6 bases). The CDR3 extends over 15 amino acids. Germline V gene data show CDR1 as SGHTA and CDR2 as FQGNSA. V lost 0 bases, J lost 1 base, and 9 bases lay in between. In DNA, the CDR3 is TGTGCCAGCAGCTTAGCCGGGACACGGAACACTGAAGCTTTCTTT. Amino acid sequence: CASSLAGTRNTEAFF.

This clonotype occurred many times. Here the CDR3 reads CASSLAGRVTNGYTF. CDR3 bases: TGTGCCAGCAGTTTAGCGGGCAGGGTAACAAATGGCTACACCTTC. This chain uses TRBV12-3 or TRBV12-4 with TRBJ1-2, with D possibly being TRBD1 (5 bases). The CDR3 sequence is 15 residues long. V dropped 0 bases and J dropped 6 bases, with 14 bases sitting between them.

This clonotype was observed a handful of times. V usage is TRBV6-5 and J usage is TRBJ2-7; 11 bases match TRBD2. This CDR3 has 19 amino acids. The germline V gene encodes CDR1 MNHEY and CDR2 SVGAGI. Trimming took 2 bases from V and 0 from J; bases not matched to a gene: 12. CDR3 protein: CASSYRALAGEIVSYEQYF. The CDR3 DNA follows: TGTGCCAGCAGTTACCGGGCACTAGCGGGAGAAATCGTCTCCTACGAGCAGTACTTC.

The V call is TRBV25-1, the J call TRBJ2-7; no clear D gene. CDR1 and CDR2 from the germline V gene are MGHDK and SYGVNS. V lost 1 base and J lost 4, with 11 bases in between. This CDR3 region has 14 residues. In DNA, the CDR3 is TGTGCCAGCAGTGAATTCGCGACGGCGTACGAGCAGTACTTC. It codes for CASSEFATAYEQYF.